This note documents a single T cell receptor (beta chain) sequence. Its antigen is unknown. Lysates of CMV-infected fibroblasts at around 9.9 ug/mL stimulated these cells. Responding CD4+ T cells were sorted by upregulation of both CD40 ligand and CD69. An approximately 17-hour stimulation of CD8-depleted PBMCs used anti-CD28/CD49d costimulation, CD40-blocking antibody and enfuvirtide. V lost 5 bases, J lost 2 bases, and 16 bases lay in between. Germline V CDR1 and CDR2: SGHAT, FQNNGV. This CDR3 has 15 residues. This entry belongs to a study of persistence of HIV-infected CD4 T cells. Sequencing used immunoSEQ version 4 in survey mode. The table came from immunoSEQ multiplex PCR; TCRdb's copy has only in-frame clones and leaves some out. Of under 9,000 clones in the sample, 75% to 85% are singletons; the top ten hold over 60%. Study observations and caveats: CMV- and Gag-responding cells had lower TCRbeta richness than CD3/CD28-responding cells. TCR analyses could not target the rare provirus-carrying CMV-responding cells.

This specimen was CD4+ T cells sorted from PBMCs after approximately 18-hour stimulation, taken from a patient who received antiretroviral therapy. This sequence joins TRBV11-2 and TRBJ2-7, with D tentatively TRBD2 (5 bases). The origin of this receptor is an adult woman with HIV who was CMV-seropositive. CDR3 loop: CASSPGKNGAYEQYF. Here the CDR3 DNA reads TGTGCCAGCAGCCCCGGGAAAAATGGAGCCTACGAGCAGTACTTC.